This is a list of T cell receptor beta chains from one sample in a study of T-cell memory formation after mild COVID-19. A single record per CDR3 protein comes from TCRdb applying MiXCR to the 5' RACE reads. The sample holds hundreds of thousands of distinct CDR3 sequences, approximately 16% seen once. Sequencing was carried out using PBMCs or a T cell subset sorted from them (not recorded which). The receptor source for this set is a young man who had mild COVID-19 (a few samples of this study predate the infection). Cell type and time point are not known. Each CDR3 is given with its conserved first and last residue. Each record gives: CDR3 protein, CDR3 DNA, J gene, D gene, clone size, CDR3 length, V gene. A D gene is named only where the DNA matches it firmly. Only part of the rows carry a size: once, few, many, or a class if the clone is expanded.

CDR3 protein: CASSLIRADTQYF
CDR3 DNA: TGTGCCAGCAGCTTAATCCGGGCAGATACGCAGTATTTT
J gene: TRBJ2-3
D gene: -
clone size: few
CDR3 length: 13
V gene: TRBV11-2

CDR3 protein: CSASPGTGYYEQYF
CDR3 DNA: TGCAGTGCTAGCCCCGGGACGGGATATTACGAGCAGTACTTC
J gene: TRBJ2-7
D gene: -
clone size: few
CDR3 length: 14
V gene: TRBV20-1

CDR3 protein: CASSQSGSQPQHF
CDR3 DNA: TGTGCCAGCAGTCAATCAGGGAGCCAGCCCCAGCATTTT
J gene: TRBJ1-5
D gene: -
clone size: -
CDR3 length: 13
V gene: TRBV3-1

CDR3 protein: CASSLVWGRPPGDTQYF
CDR3 DNA: TGTGCCAGCAGCTTAGTGTGGGGGCGGCCCCCAGGAGATACGCAGTATTTT
J gene: TRBJ2-3
D gene: -
clone size: many
CDR3 length: 17
V gene: TRBV11-2

CDR3 protein: CASSQASGGANEQFF
CDR3 DNA: TGTGCCAGCAGCCAAGCTAGCGGGGGGGCCAATGAGCAGTTCTTC
J gene: TRBJ2-1
D gene: TRBD2
clone size: medium-sized
CDR3 length: 15
V gene: TRBV4-2

CDR3 protein: CASSTTGSNSPLHF
CDR3 DNA: TGTGCCAGCAGCACGACAGGGTCTAATTCACCCCTCCACTTT
J gene: TRBJ1-6
D gene: TRBD1
clone size: few
CDR3 length: 14
V gene: TRBV11-2

CDR3 protein: CASSLGRGDTQYF
CDR3 DNA: TGTGCCAGCAGCTTAGGGAGGGGAGATACGCAGTATTTT
J gene: TRBJ2-3
D gene: -
clone size: many
CDR3 length: 13
V gene: TRBV7-9

CDR3 protein: CASSQTSGGPDEQYF
CDR3 DNA: TGTGCCAGCAGCCAGACTAGCGGGGGCCCTGACGAGCAGTACTTC
J gene: TRBJ2-7
D gene: TRBD2
clone size: few
CDR3 length: 15
V gene: TRBV9

CDR3 protein: CASSLRGGLLTDTQYF
CDR3 DNA: TGTGCCAGCAGTTTAAGGGGGGGCCTCCTCACAGATACGCAGTATTTT
J gene: TRBJ2-3
D gene: -
clone size: few
CDR3 length: 16
V gene: TRBV27

CDR3 protein: CASSLTGRPRDEGPQHF
CDR3 DNA: TGTGCCAGCAGTCTTACAGGGAGACCCCGCGACGAAGGGCCCCAGCATTTT
J gene: TRBJ1-5
D gene: -
clone size: few
CDR3 length: 17
V gene: TRBV6-2/TRBV6-3

CDR3 protein: CSVGWMNTEAFF
CDR3 DNA: TGCAGCGTTGGGTGGATGAACACTGAAGCTTTCTTT
J gene: TRBJ1-1
D gene: -
clone size: few
CDR3 length: 12
V gene: TRBV29-1

CDR3 protein: CASSFSLRRGSFTDTQYF
CDR3 DNA: TGTGCCAGCAGCTTCTCCCTACGGCGGGGGTCCTTCACAGATACGCAGTATTTT
J gene: TRBJ2-3
D gene: TRBD2
clone size: -
CDR3 length: 18
V gene: TRBV7-9

CDR3 protein: CASSQDADGGFNEQFF
CDR3 DNA: TGTGCCAGCAGCCAAGATGCAGACGGGGGGTTCAATGAGCAGTTCTTC
J gene: TRBJ2-1
D gene: TRBD2
clone size: many
CDR3 length: 16
V gene: TRBV4-2

CDR3 protein: CASSQQRGPSETQYF
CDR3 DNA: TGCGCCAGCAGCCAACAGCGGGGGCCCAGTGAGACCCAGTACTTC
J gene: TRBJ2-5
D gene: TRBD2
clone size: few
CDR3 length: 15
V gene: TRBV4-3

CDR3 protein: CASSSQGIVTGELFF
CDR3 DNA: TGTGCCAGCAGCTCACAGGGGATCGTGACCGGGGAGCTGTTTTTT
J gene: TRBJ2-2
D gene: TRBD1
clone size: -
CDR3 length: 15
V gene: TRBV7-2

CDR3 protein: CASSSSGISTDTQYF
CDR3 DNA: TGTGCCAGCAGCAGCAGCGGGATAAGCACAGATACGCAGTATTTT
J gene: TRBJ2-3
D gene: TRBD2
clone size: -
CDR3 length: 15
V gene: TRBV6-5

CDR3 protein: CASSPNWDNEQFF
CDR3 DNA: TGTGCCAGCAGCCCGAACTGGGACAATGAGCAGTTCTTC
J gene: TRBJ2-1
D gene: -
clone size: -
CDR3 length: 13
V gene: TRBV6-2/TRBV6-3

CDR3 protein: CASSLAVIGLAATYEQYF
CDR3 DNA: TGTGCCAGCAGCTTAGCTGTCATCGGACTAGCGGCTACCTACGAGCAGTACTTC
J gene: TRBJ2-7
D gene: TRBD2
clone size: few
CDR3 length: 18
V gene: TRBV7-8

CDR3 protein: CASSEQTDSF
CDR3 DNA: TGTGCCAGCAGTGAACAGACAGACTCATTT
J gene: TRBJ1-1
D gene: -
clone size: few
CDR3 length: 10
V gene: TRBV2

CDR3 protein: CASSPRTGTSGALYEQYF
CDR3 DNA: TGTGCCAGCAGTCCGCGAACCGGGACTAGCGGGGCCTTATACGAGCAGTACTTC
J gene: TRBJ2-7
D gene: TRBD2
clone size: few
CDR3 length: 18
V gene: TRBV6-6

CDR3 protein: CASSLPYRGNEQFF
CDR3 DNA: TGTGCCAGCAGCTTACCTTACAGGGGGAATGAGCAGTTCTTC
J gene: TRBJ2-1
D gene: TRBD1
clone size: few
CDR3 length: 14
V gene: TRBV7-2

CDR3 protein: CASSYRLRGAENIQYF
CDR3 DNA: TGTGCCAGCAGCTATCGCCTTCGGGGCGCAGAAAACATTCAGTACTTC
J gene: TRBJ2-4
D gene: -
clone size: -
CDR3 length: 16
V gene: TRBV7-9

CDR3 protein: CASTQGTSYEQYF
CDR3 DNA: TGTGCCAGCACCCAGGGGACCTCCTACGAGCAGTACTTC
J gene: TRBJ2-7
D gene: -
clone size: -
CDR3 length: 13
V gene: TRBV7-2

CDR3 protein: CASSLGPGTYNEQFF
CDR3 DNA: TGCGCCAGCAGCTTGGGACCCGGGACCTACAATGAGCAGTTCTTC
J gene: TRBJ2-1
D gene: -
clone size: -
CDR3 length: 15
V gene: TRBV5-1

CDR3 protein: CASSQRGPNEKLFF
CDR3 DNA: TGCGCCAGCAGCCAGAGGGGCCCTAATGAAAAACTGTTTTTT
J gene: TRBJ1-4
D gene: -
clone size: few
CDR3 length: 14
V gene: TRBV4-3

CDR3 protein: CASSSMTGSSYNEQFF
CDR3 DNA: TGCGCCAGCAGCTCAATGACTGGGAGCTCCTACAATGAGCAGTTCTTC
J gene: TRBJ2-1
D gene: -
clone size: many
CDR3 length: 16
V gene: TRBV5-1

CDR3 protein: CASSFADRNYGYTF
CDR3 DNA: TGTGCCAGCAGCTTTGCGGACAGGAACTATGGCTACACCTTC
J gene: TRBJ1-2
D gene: TRBD1
clone size: few
CDR3 length: 14
V gene: TRBV7-8

CDR3 protein: CASSQAQKGQAFF
CDR3 DNA: TGCGCCAGCAGCCAAGCTCAGAAGGGGCAAGCTTTCTTT
J gene: TRBJ1-1
D gene: -
clone size: -
CDR3 length: 13
V gene: TRBV4-3

CDR3 protein: CATSDSGQGDEKLFF
CDR3 DNA: TGTGCCACCAGTGACAGCGGACAGGGGGACGAAAAACTGTTTTTT
J gene: TRBJ1-4
D gene: TRBD1
clone size: -
CDR3 length: 15
V gene: TRBV24-1

CDR3 protein: CASSTPRWVPEGGIQYF
CDR3 DNA: TGTGCCAGCAGCACCCCCCGGTGGGTCCCCGAGGGCGGCATTCAGTACTTC
J gene: TRBJ2-4
D gene: -
clone size: few
CDR3 length: 17
V gene: TRBV7-2

CDR3 protein: CASSRLASTDTQYF
CDR3 DNA: TGTGCCAGCTCTCGATTAGCAAGCACAGATACGCAGTATTTT
J gene: TRBJ2-3
D gene: -
clone size: -
CDR3 length: 14
V gene: TRBV18

CDR3 protein: CASSYTRRKETQYF
CDR3 DNA: TGTGCCAGCAGTTACACTAGGCGGAAAGAGACCCAGTACTTC
J gene: TRBJ2-5
D gene: -
clone size: few
CDR3 length: 14
V gene: TRBV6-5

CDR3 protein: CSARDRQNTEAFF
CDR3 DNA: TGCAGTGCTAGAGACAGGCAGAACACTGAAGCTTTCTTT
J gene: TRBJ1-1
D gene: -
clone size: few
CDR3 length: 13
V gene: TRBV20-1

CDR3 protein: CASSADRGRGEKLFF
CDR3 DNA: TGTGCCAGCAGTGCCGACAGGGGCCGGGGTGAAAAACTGTTTTTT
J gene: TRBJ1-4
D gene: TRBD1
clone size: few
CDR3 length: 15
V gene: TRBV27

CDR3 protein: CASSLEGLAGVFTDTQYF
CDR3 DNA: TGCGCCAGCAGCTTGGAAGGACTAGCGGGGGTCTTCACAGATACGCAGTATTTT
J gene: TRBJ2-3
D gene: TRBD2
clone size: few
CDR3 length: 18
V gene: TRBV5-1

CDR3 protein: CSASEQLNTEAFF
CDR3 DNA: TGCAGTGCTAGCGAACAGCTGAACACTGAAGCTTTCTTT
J gene: TRBJ1-1
D gene: -
clone size: many
CDR3 length: 13
V gene: TRBV20-1

CDR3 protein: CASSQETGGGVALAKNIQYF
CDR3 DNA: TGCGCCAGCAGCCAGGAGACAGGGGGCGGAGTGGCTCTAGCCAAAAACATTCAGTACTTC
J gene: TRBJ2-4
D gene: TRBD1
clone size: many
CDR3 length: 20
V gene: TRBV4-3

CDR3 protein: CASSLTPLDSWSLCF
CDR3 DNA: TGTGCCAGCAGCTTGACGCCGTTGGACAGCTGGTCTTTGTGCTTC
J gene: TRBJ2-4
D gene: -
clone size: -
CDR3 length: 15
V gene: TRBV5-5

CDR3 protein: CASSVGGWSTDTQYF
CDR3 DNA: TGTGCCAGCAGCGTAGGAGGGTGGAGCACAGATACGCAGTATTTT
J gene: TRBJ2-3
D gene: -
clone size: -
CDR3 length: 15
V gene: TRBV9

CDR3 protein: CASSPQWEGQHSDNYGYTF
CDR3 DNA: TGTGCCAGCAGCCCCCAATGGGAGGGTCAACACTCGGACAACTATGGCTACACCTTC
J gene: TRBJ1-2
D gene: -
clone size: few
CDR3 length: 19
V gene: TRBV9

CDR3 protein: CASSSRGGEAFF
CDR3 DNA: TGTGCCAGCAGCTCACGAGGGGGTGAAGCTTTCTTT
J gene: TRBJ1-1
D gene: -
clone size: -
CDR3 length: 12
V gene: TRBV11-1

CDR3 protein: CASSLAGTGAGDTQYF
CDR3 DNA: TGTGCCAGCAGTTTAGCCGGGACAGGGGCAGGAGATACGCAGTATTTT
J gene: TRBJ2-3
D gene: TRBD1
clone size: -
CDR3 length: 16
V gene: TRBV27

CDR3 protein: CASSEDRGAGGYTF
CDR3 DNA: TGTGCCAGCAGCGAAGACAGGGGTGCTGGTGGCTACACCTTC
J gene: TRBJ1-2
D gene: TRBD1
clone size: -
CDR3 length: 14
V gene: TRBV7-9

CDR3 protein: CASSLSWGPEQFF
CDR3 DNA: TGTGCCAGCAGCTTATCTTGGGGTCCTGAGCAGTTCTTC
J gene: TRBJ2-1
D gene: -
clone size: few
CDR3 length: 13
V gene: TRBV7-2

CDR3 protein: CALGYRGPAGELFF
CDR3 DNA: TGTGCCCTTGGGTATCGGGGGCCGGCCGGGGAGCTGTTTTTT
J gene: TRBJ2-2
D gene: -
clone size: -
CDR3 length: 14
V gene: TRBV5-4

CDR3 protein: CAISPGLKNTEAFF
CDR3 DNA: TGTGCCATCAGCCCGGGCCTCAAAAACACTGAAGCTTTCTTT
J gene: TRBJ1-1
D gene: -
clone size: many
CDR3 length: 14
V gene: TRBV10-3

CDR3 protein: CASSAGISDTQYF
CDR3 DNA: TGTGCCAGCAGTGCCGGGATCTCAGATACGCAGTATTTT
J gene: TRBJ2-3
D gene: -
clone size: few
CDR3 length: 13
V gene: TRBV6-4

CDR3 protein: CATSRAHSDTQYF
CDR3 DNA: TGTGCCACCAGCAGAGCCCACTCAGATACGCAGTATTTT
J gene: TRBJ2-3
D gene: -
clone size: -
CDR3 length: 13
V gene: TRBV15

CDR3 protein: CASSFQGAGQPQHF
CDR3 DNA: TGTGCCAGCAGTTTCCAGGGGGCAGGGCAGCCCCAGCATTTT
J gene: TRBJ1-5
D gene: TRBD1
clone size: -
CDR3 length: 14
V gene: TRBV6-2/TRBV6-3

CDR3 protein: CASSPRGGRRYGYTF
CDR3 DNA: TGTGCCAGCAGCCCTCGTGGGGGTCGTCGCTATGGCTACACCTTC
J gene: TRBJ1-2
D gene: -
clone size: few
CDR3 length: 15
V gene: TRBV6-5